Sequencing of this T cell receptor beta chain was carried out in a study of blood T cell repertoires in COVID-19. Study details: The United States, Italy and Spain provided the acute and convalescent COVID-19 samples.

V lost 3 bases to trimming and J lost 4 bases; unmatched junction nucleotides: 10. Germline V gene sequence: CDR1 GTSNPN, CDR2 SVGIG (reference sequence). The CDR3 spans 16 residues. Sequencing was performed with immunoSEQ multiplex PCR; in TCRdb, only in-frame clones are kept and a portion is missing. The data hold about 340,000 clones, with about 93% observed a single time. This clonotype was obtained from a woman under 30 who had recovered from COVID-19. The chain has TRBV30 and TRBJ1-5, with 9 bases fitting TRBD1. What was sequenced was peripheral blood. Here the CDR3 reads CAWSFKPGTGNQPQHF. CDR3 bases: TGTGCCTGGAGCTTCAAACCCGGGACAGGGAATCAGCCCCAGCATTTT.